A selection of T cell receptor beta chains follows, all from one sample in a study of ipilimumab plus nivolumab after autologous stem cell transplantation. Assay used: immunoSEQ multiplex PCR; TCRdb lists only in-frame clones, some missing. The table lists around 20,000 clones, roughly 69% of them singletons, with roughly 25% in the top ten. The specimen was PBMCs, collected in a trial of ipilimumab plus nivolumab as post-transplant consolidation. These receptors all stem from a male donor with diffuse large B-cell lymphoma. Each CDR3 is given with its conserved first and last residue. The D gene is left open where the match is weak. Expanded clones get a size class; other rows say once, few or many, or leave the size out.

>TRBD1|TRBV11-3|once|TRBJ1-5
CASSLKDRDSNQPQHF
TGTGCCAGCAGCTTAAAGGACAGGGATAGCAATCAGCCCCAGCATTTT
>-|TRBV4-1|-|TRBJ1-1
CASSRLGGGGTEAFF
TGCGCCAGCAGCCGGTTGGGCGGAGGGGGCACTGAAGCTTTCTTT
>-|TRBV5-8|-|TRBJ1-1
CASSPRGGTEAFF
TGTGCCAGCAGCCCACGGGGGGGTACTGAAGCTTTCTTT
>-|TRBV5-5|-|TRBJ1-1
CASSLMGANTEAFF
TGTGCCAGCAGCTTGATGGGGGCGAACACTGAAGCTTTCTTT
>-|TRBV10-2|-|TRBJ2-1
CASSEAGSSYNEQFF
TGCGCCAGCAGCGAAGCGGGTAGCTCCTACAATGAGCAGTTCTTC
>-|TRBV11-2|-|TRBJ2-7
CASSLDPRSEQYF
TGTGCCAGCAGCTTAGATCCCCGTTCCGAGCAGTACTTC
>-|TRBV10-1|-|TRBJ2-1
CASSEAVRDEQFF
TGCGCCAGCAGTGAGGCGGTGAGGGATGAGCAGTTCTTC
>-|TRBV14|-|TRBJ1-3
CASSQDSTHAGNTIYF
TGTGCCAGCAGCCAAGATTCAACTCATGCGGGAAACACCATATATTTT
>TRBD1|TRBV19|-|TRBJ2-7
CASSMRTGGYEQYF
TGTGCCAGTAGTATGAGGACAGGGGGCTACGAGCAGTACTTC
>-|TRBV5-1|-|TRBJ2-2
CASSSPTGELFF
TGCGCCAGCAGCTCTCCAACCGGGGAGCTGTTTTTT
>-|TRBV11-2|-|TRBJ1-2
CASSLGGGYGYTF
TGTGCCAGCAGCTTAGGAGGCGGTTATGGCTACACCTTC
>-|TRBV15|-|TRBJ2-1
CATSRDFNEQFF
TGTGCCACCAGCAGAGATTTCAATGAGCAGTTCTTC
>TRBD1|TRBV7-2|-|TRBJ2-1
CASRTTGGTYNEQFF
TGTGCCAGCAGGACGACAGGGGGGACCTACAATGAGCAGTTCTTC
>TRBD1|TRBV5-1|-|TRBJ1-2
CASSLEARGIGGYTF
TGCGCCAGCAGCTTGGAGGCCAGGGGGATTGGTGGCTACACCTTC
>-|TRBV4-1|once|TRBJ1-2
CASSVENRKTYGYTF
TGCGCCAGCAGCGTCGAGAACCGAAAGACCTATGGCTACACCTTC
>-|TRBV7-9|-|TRBJ2-2
CASSLQGGGVANTGELFF
TGTGCCAGCAGCTTACAAGGGGGTGGGGTCGCGAACACCGGGGAGCTGTTTTTT
>-|TRBV19|-|TRBJ1-5
CASSRVRMSNQPQHF
TGTGCCAGTAGTCGGGTAAGAATGAGCAATCAGCCCCAGCATTTT
>TRBD2|TRBV27|-|TRBJ2-7
CASSLGRVGEQYF
TGTGCCAGCAGTTTAGGGAGGGTGGGCGAGCAGTACTTC
>-|TRBV4-2|-|TRBJ1-5
CASSQEEGRGYSNQPQHF
TGTGCCAGCAGCCAAGAGGAGGGGAGGGGGTATAGCAATCAGCCCCAGCATTTT
>-|TRBV12-1|-|TRBJ1-2
CASSPKTGASYGYTF
TGTGCCAGCAGTCCTAAAACAGGGGCCTCCTATGGCTACACCTTC
>-|TRBV7-8|-|TRBJ2-7
CASSLGGSDEQYF
TGTGCCAGCAGCTTAGGGGGGTCGGACGAGCAGTACTTC
>TRBD1|TRBV7-2|-|TRBJ1-6
CASSPRFLGQPNSPLHF
TGTGCCAGCAGCCCTAGATTTTTGGGACAGCCTAATTCACCCCTCCACTTT
>-|TRBV7-9|-|TRBJ2-7
CASSVGQAYEQYF
TGTGCCAGCAGCGTGGGGCAGGCCTACGAGCAGTACTTC
>-|TRBV2|few|TRBJ2-7
CASSEAPGYSYEQYF
TGTGCCAGCAGTGAAGCCCCCGGTTACTCCTACGAGCAGTACTTC
>-|TRBV7-9|-|TRBJ1-4
CASSPPLGQPTNEKLFF
TGTGCCAGCAGCCCCCCTCTTGGGCAGCCAACTAATGAAAAACTGTTTTTT
>TRBD2|TRBV30|-|TRBJ2-7
CAWGLAGFAYEQYF
TGTGCCTGGGGACTAGCGGGCTTTGCCTACGAGCAGTACTTC
>TRBD2|TRBV28|-|TRBJ2-5
CASSFLAGRNVETQYF
TGTGCCAGCAGTTTCCTAGCGGGACGAAACGTAGAGACCCAGTACTTC
>TRBD2|TRBV9|once|TRBJ2-1
CASSSGLAVYNEQFF
TGTGCCAGCAGCTCGGGACTAGCGGTTTACAATGAGCAGTTCTTC
>-|TRBV29-1|few|TRBJ1-5
CSAGEGSNQPQHF
TGCAGCGCCGGAGAAGGAAGCAATCAGCCCCAGCATTTT
>-|TRBV7-3|-|TRBJ2-2
CASSPNVHTGELFF
TGTGCCAGCAGCCCTAACGTGCACACCGGGGAGCTGTTTTTT
>TRBD2|TRBV18|few|TRBJ2-1
CASSPEVRESAYNEQFF
TGTGCCAGCTCACCAGAGGTGCGGGAGAGCGCCTACAATGAGCAGTTCTTC
>-|TRBV19|-|TRBJ1-5
CASTLGGSNQPQHF
TGTGCCAGTACCCTGGGCGGGAGCAATCAGCCCCAGCATTTT
>TRBD2|TRBV5-4|-|TRBJ2-1
CASSLAAAYNEQFF
TGTGCCAGCAGTCTAGCGGCGGCTTACAATGAGCAGTTCTTC
>TRBD1|TRBV9|-|TRBJ1-2
CASSLGQGDGYTF
TGTGCCAGCAGCCTCGGACAGGGGGATGGCTACACCTTC
>-|TRBV29-1|-|TRBJ2-2
CSVRRSGELFF
TGCAGCGTTCGTAGGTCCGGGGAGCTGTTTTTT
>-|TRBV6-5|-|TRBJ2-3
CASRQGPRGDTQYF
TGTGCCAGCAGGCAGGGACCAAGGGGGGATACGCAGTATTTT
>TRBD1|TRBV19|-|TRBJ2-7
CASSIDHGTGSYEQYF
TGTGCCAGTAGTATAGATCACGGGACAGGGTCGTACGAGCAGTACTTC
>-|TRBV5-1|-|TRBJ1-1
CASSLAMGSNTEAFF
TGCGCCAGCAGCTTGGCCATGGGTTCGAACACTGAAGCTTTCTTT
>-|TRBV30|few|TRBJ2-7
CAWSPSPVYEQYF
TGTGCCTGGAGTCCCAGTCCAGTCTACGAGCAGTACTTC
>TRBD1|TRBV15|-|TRBJ2-2
CATSRARSRGRQGGELFF
TGTGCCACCAGCAGGGCTAGATCCAGGGGGCGTCAAGGCGGGGAGCTGTTTTTT